These 15 T cell receptor beta chains were all obtained from the same sample, sequenced in a study of cytomegalovirus exposure and HLA in healthy donors. The PCR employed 60 Vbeta primers together with 13 Jbeta primers. Method: immunoSEQ multiplex PCR; TCRdb's copy keeps in-frame clones and lacks some. The sample holds 100,000 to 150,000 clones; more than 70% are singletons and the top ten take roughly 1%. Sequencing used PBMCs. The receptors were sampled from a woman in her sixties or seventies in good health and CMV-seronegative.

This chain links TRBV11-2 with TRBJ2-5; TRBD2 matches at 9 bases. There are 14 residues in the CDR3. The V gene end was trimmed by 5 bases and the J gene end by 4 bases; junction bases not matched to a gene: 5. In germline, CDR1 is SGHAT, CDR2 FQNNGV. As DNA, the CDR3 is TGTGCCAGCAGCCGAATGCGGGAGGGAGAGACCCAGTACTTC. Translation: CASSRMREGETQYF. Looking up the rest from reference TRBV11-2 and TRBJ2-5 gives the full variable domain: EAGVAQSPRYKIIEKRQSVAFWCNPISGHATLYWYQQILGQGPKLLIQFQNNGVVDDSQLPKDRFSAERLKGVDSTLKIQPAKLEDSAVYLCASSRMREGETQYFGPGTRLLVL.

The V gene is TRBV5-4, the J gene TRBJ2-7; D might be TRBD1 (5 bases). There are 12 residues in the CDR3. The germline V and J ends were trimmed by 4 bases and 3 bases, with 8 bases remaining between them. Germline assignment: CDR1 SGHNT and CDR2 YYREEE (reference sequence). In nucleotides, the CDR3 is TGTGCCAGCAGCGTTGACAGCTACGAGCAGTACTTC. Protein: CASSVDSYEQYF.

The V call is TRBV27, the J call TRBJ1-4; D uncertain. CDR1 and CDR2 from the germline V gene are MNHEY and SMNVEV (reference sequence). V was trimmed by 2 bases and J by 4 bases, leaving 8 bases between them. The CDR3 sequence is 14 residues long. In nucleotides, the CDR3 is TGTGCCAGCAGTTTACACCAGAATAATGAAAAACTGTTTTTT. This sequence encodes CASSLHQNNEKLFF.

This clone was recorded a few times. The CDR3: CAISEGGVPYQPQHF. CDR3 nucleotide sequence: TGTGCCATCAGTGAGGGAGGGGTTCCCTATCAGCCCCAGCATTTT. V gene TRBV10-3 combines with J gene TRBJ1-5, with D perhaps matching TRBD1 (5 bases). The CDR3 extends over 15 amino acids. The germline gives CDR1 ENHRY, CDR2 SYGVKD. Trimming removed 2 bases from V and 5 bases from J, with 13 bases in between.

The chain links TRBV2 to TRBJ1-6; 8 bases line up with TRBD1. V lost 7 bases and J lost 7; bases outside the gene matches: 6. The CDR3 is 14 residues long. Germline V gene sequence: CDR1 SNHLY, CDR2 FYNNEI. CDR3 loop: CASIPDRVNSPLHF. CDR3 DNA sequence: TGTGCCAGCATCCCGGACAGGGTAAATTCACCCCTCCACTTT.

The chain combines TRBV19 with TRBJ2-1; TRBD2 matches at 7 bases. The germline CDR1 and CDR2 sequences are LNHDA and SQIVND (reference sequence). V lost 6 bases, J lost 7 bases, and 6 bases stayed unmatched. The CDR3 covers 13 residues. The CDR3: CASSLLARNEQFF. The CDR3, as DNA: TGTGCCAGTAGCCTACTAGCGAGGAATGAGCAGTTCTTC.

In this sample, this clone turned up a few times. J is TRBJ2-7 and V is TRBV15; TRBD2 agrees at 13 bases. The CDR3 contains 20 residues. V gave up 0 bases and J gave up 1 base; unmatched junction bases: 12. Germline-derived CDR1 and CDR2 are LNHNV and YYDKDF (reference sequence). In DNA, the CDR3 is TGTGCCACCAGCAGAGATCATTGGGGGACTAGCGGGATCCTATCCTACGAGCAGTACTTC. Amino acids: CATSRDHWGTSGILSYEQYF.

The table lists this clone with a few counts. The V and J genes are TRBV5-1 and TRBJ1-4; possibly TRBD1 for D (5 bases). V shed 1 base and J shed 8 bases, with 18 bases lying between them. From germline, CDR1 is SGHRS and CDR2 YFSETQ. The CDR3 loop spans 16 amino acids. The CDR3 reads CASSLSGGGMHEKLFF. DNA of the CDR3: TGCGCCAGCAGCTTGAGTGGCGGGGGGATGCACGAAAAACTGTTTTTT.

The rearrangement joins TRBV9 to TRBJ2-2, with D unresolved. Germline CDR1 SGDLS, CDR2 YYNGEE. The CDR3 loop spans 14 amino acids. Trimming cost V 3 bases and J 5 bases, with 11 bases left between them. The CDR3 protein is CASSGRGGTGELFF. CDR3 DNA: TGTGCCAGCAGCGGGAGAGGTGGAACCGGGGAGCTGTTTTTT.

The chain carries TRBV27 and TRBJ1-2; 8 nucleotides match TRBD1. The CDR3 totals 16 residues. V dropped 3 bases and J dropped 3; count of bases not matched to a gene: 9. CDR1 is MNHEY, CDR2 SMNVEV, per germline (reference sequence). CDR3 in DNA: TGTGCCAGCAGTTTCCTCCCTTCGACAGGGGACTATGGCTACACCTTC. Encoded protein: CASSFLPSTGDYGYTF.

The chain recombines TRBV6-6 with TRBJ1-1; D remains unclear. Germline V lookup: CDR1 MNHNY, CDR2 SVGAGI (reference sequence). This CDR3 region has 14 residues. The V end lost 8 bases, the J end lost 0 bases, and 13 bases lay between the germline ends. CDR3 protein: CASRDELMNTEAFF. The CDR3 DNA is TGTGCCAGCCGAGATGAGTTAATGAACACTGAAGCTTTCTTT.

The chain carries TRBV7-2 and TRBJ2-1; possibly TRBD1 for D (5 bases). Trimming cost V 2 bases and J 5 bases, with 13 bases left between them. Germline-derived CDR1 and CDR2 are SGHTA and FQGNSA. This CDR3 region has 15 residues. CDR3 nucleotide sequence: TGTGCCAGCAGCTTACAGGGCGCCCCGAACAATGAGCAGTTCTTC. It yields the protein CASSLQGAPNNEQFF.

The chain employs TRBV9 and TRBJ1-1, with 9 bases matching TRBD1. The germline gives CDR1 SGDLS, CDR2 YYNGEE. The trim removed 4 bases at V and 4 bases at J, leaving 8 bases unmatched. The CDR3 runs 15 residues. Written as DNA, the CDR3 is TGTGCCAGCAGCCCGACAGGGGGGCGAGGCACTGAAGCTTTCTTT. It translates to CASSPTGGRGTEAFF.

V usage is TRBV27 and J usage is TRBJ1-2, with unresolved D. The CDR3 loop spans 13 amino acids. The germline CDR1 and CDR2 sequences are MNHEY and SMNVEV (reference sequence). Deletions cut 6 bases from V and 7 bases from J, with 15 bases between. CDR3 region: CASSQSNAGGYTF. The CDR3, as DNA: TGTGCCAGCAGCCAGAGCAACGCGGGTGGCTACACCTTC.

The chain uses TRBV2 and TRBJ2-5; D remains unclear. V lost 7 bases, J lost 5 bases, and 17 bases lay in between. The CDR3 covers 14 residues. Germline V gives CDR1 SNHLY, CDR2 FYNNEI. As DNA, the CDR3 is TGTGCCAGCATCTTAGGAGTTAGTTGGGAGACCCAGTACTTC. It specifies CASILGVSWETQYF.